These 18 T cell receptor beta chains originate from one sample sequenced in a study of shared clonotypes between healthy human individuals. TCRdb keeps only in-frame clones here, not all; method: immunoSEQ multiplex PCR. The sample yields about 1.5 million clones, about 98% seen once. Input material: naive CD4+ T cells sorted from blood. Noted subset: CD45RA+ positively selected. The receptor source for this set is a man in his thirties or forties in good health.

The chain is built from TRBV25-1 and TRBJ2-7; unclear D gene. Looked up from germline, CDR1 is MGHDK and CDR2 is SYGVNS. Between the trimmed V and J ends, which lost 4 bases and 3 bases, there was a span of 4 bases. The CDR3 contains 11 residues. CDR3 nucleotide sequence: TGTGCCAGCAGTGCAGGCTACGAGCAGTACTTC. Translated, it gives CASSAGYEQYF.

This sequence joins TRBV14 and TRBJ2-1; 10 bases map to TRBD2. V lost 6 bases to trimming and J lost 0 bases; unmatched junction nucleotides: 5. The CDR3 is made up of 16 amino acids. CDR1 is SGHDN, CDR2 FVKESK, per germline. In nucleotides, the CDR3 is TGTGCCAGCAGACGGACTAGCGGTCACTCCTACAATGAGCAGTTCTTC. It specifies CASRRTSGHSYNEQFF. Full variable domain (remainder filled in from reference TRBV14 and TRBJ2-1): EAGVTQFPSHSVIEKGQTVTLRCDPISGHDNLYWYRRVMGKEIKFLLHFVKESKQDESGMPNNRFLAERTGGTYSTLKVQPAELEDSGVYFCASRRTSGHSYNEQFFGPGTRLTVL.

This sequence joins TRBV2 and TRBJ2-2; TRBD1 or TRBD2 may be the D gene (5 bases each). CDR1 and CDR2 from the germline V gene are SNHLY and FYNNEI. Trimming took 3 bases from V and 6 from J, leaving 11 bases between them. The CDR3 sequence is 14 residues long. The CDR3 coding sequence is TGTGCCAGCAGTGAGACGGGACCTCCCGGGGAGCTGTTTTTT. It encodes CASSETGPPGELFF.

The CDR3, as DNA: TGTGCCAGCGGGGAGGACGCCCCCTGGGGACTAGAGTCCTACGAGCAGTACTTC. Encoded protein: CASGEDAPWGLESYEQYF. V and J are TRBV2 and TRBJ2-7; 8 positions agree with TRBD2. V was clipped by 8 bases and J by 1 base; unmatched bases: 19. The CDR3 sequence is 18 residues long. Germline V lookup: CDR1 SNHLY, CDR2 FYNNEI.

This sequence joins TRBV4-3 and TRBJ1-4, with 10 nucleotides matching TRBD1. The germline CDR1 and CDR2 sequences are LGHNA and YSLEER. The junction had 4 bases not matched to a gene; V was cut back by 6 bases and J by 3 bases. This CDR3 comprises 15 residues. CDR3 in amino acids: CASRETGGPNEKLFF. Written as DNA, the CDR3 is TGCGCCAGCAGAGAGACAGGGGGCCCTAATGAAAAACTGTTTTTT.

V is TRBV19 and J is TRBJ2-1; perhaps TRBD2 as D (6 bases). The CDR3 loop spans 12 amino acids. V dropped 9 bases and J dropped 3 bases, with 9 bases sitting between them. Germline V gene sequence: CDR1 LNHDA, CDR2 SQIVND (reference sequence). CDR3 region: CASRDFYNEQFF. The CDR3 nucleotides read TGTGCCAGCAGGGACTTCTACAATGAGCAGTTCTTC.

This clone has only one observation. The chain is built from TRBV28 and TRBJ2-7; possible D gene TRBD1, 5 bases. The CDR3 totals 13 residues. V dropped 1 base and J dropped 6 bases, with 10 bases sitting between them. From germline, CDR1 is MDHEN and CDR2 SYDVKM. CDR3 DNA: TGTGCCAGCAGTTTATCGGCCAGGGCCGAGCAGTACTTC. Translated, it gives CASSLSARAEQYF.

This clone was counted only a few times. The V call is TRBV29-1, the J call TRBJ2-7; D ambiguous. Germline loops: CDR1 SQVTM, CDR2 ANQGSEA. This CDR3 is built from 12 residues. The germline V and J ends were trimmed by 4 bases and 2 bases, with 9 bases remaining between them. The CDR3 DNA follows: TGCAGCGTTGCGGTTGGGGCCTACGAGCAGTACTTC. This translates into CSVAVGAYEQYF.

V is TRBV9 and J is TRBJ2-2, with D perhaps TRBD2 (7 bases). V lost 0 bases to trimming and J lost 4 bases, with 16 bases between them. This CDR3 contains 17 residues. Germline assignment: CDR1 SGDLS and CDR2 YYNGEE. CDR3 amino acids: CASSVGVGGLGTGELFF. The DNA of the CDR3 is TGTGCCAGCAGCGTAGGTGTGGGGGGGCTCGGCACCGGGGAGCTGTTTTTT.

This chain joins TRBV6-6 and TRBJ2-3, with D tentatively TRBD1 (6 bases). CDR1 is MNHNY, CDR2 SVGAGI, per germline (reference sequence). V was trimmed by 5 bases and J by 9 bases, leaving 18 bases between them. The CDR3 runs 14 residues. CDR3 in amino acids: CASSTQGPEITQYF. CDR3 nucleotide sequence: TGTGCCAGCAGTACACAGGGTCCTGAAATCACGCAGTATTTT.

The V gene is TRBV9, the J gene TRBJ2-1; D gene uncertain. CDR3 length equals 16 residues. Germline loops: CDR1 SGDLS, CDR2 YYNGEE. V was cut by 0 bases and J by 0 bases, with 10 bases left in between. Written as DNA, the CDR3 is TGTGCCAGCAGCGTAGCTCCGGTTAGCTCCTACAATGAGCAGTTCTTC. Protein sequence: CASSVAPVSSYNEQFF. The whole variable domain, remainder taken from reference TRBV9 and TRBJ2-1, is DSGVTQTPKHLITATGQRVTLRCSPRSGDLSVYWYQQSLDQGLQFLIQYYNGEERAKGNILERFSAQQFPDLHSELNLSSLELGDSALYFCASSVAPVSSYNEQFFGPGTRLTVL.

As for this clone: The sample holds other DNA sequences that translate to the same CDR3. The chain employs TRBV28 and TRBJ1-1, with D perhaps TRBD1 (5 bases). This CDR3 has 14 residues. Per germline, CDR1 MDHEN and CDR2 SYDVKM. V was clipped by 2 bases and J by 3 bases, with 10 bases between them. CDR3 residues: CASSLGQGHTEAFF. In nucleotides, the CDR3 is TGTGCCAGCAGTTTAGGGCAGGGCCACACTGAAGCTTTCTTT. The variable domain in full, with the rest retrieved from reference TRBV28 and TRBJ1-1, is DVKVTQSSRYLVKRTGEKVFLECVQDMDHENMFWYRQDPGLGLRLIYFSYDVKMKEKGDIPEGYSVSREKKERFSLILESASTNQTSMYLCASSLGQGHTEAFFGQGTRLTVV.

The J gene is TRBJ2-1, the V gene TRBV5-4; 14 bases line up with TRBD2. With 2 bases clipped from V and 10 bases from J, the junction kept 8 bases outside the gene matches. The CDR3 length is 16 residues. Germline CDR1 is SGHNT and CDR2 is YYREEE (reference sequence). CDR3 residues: CASSLRLAGGLWEQFF. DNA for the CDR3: TGTGCCAGCAGCTTAAGACTAGCGGGAGGGCTGTGGGAGCAGTTCTTC.

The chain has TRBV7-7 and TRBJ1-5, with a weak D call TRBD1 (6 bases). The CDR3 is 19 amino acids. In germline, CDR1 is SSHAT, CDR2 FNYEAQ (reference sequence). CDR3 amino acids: CASSLGSRSAGDYGQPQHF. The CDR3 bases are TGTGCTAGCTCTCTTGGTTCAAGGTCGGCAGGGGATTATGGTCAGCCCCAGCATTTT.

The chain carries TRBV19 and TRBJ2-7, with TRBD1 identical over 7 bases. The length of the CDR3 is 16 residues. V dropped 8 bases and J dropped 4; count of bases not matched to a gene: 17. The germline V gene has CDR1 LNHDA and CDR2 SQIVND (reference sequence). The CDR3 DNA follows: TGTGCCAGTGCTCCGGATCACAGGGGCCTCAGGTACGAGCAGTACTTC. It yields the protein CASAPDHRGLRYEQYF.

CDR3 DNA sequence: TGCGCCAGCAGCCAAGCCCGCGGATTCAATCAGCCCCAGCATTTT. As protein: CASSQARGFNQPQHF. J is TRBJ1-5 and V is TRBV4-3; D is undetermined. The ends were cut back, 1 base at V and 3 bases at J, with 10 bases in the middle. The CDR3 sequence is 15 residues long. Germline V gene data show CDR1 as LGHNA and CDR2 as YSLEER.

The CDR3 bases are TGTGCCAGCAGCTTACTCGATACGCAGTATTTT. It translates to CASSLLDTQYF. The V and J genes are TRBV7-8 and TRBJ2-3; no clear D. In germline, CDR1 is SGHVS, CDR2 FQNEAQ. Deletions cut 2 bases from V and 6 bases from J, with 3 bases between. The CDR3 is 11 residues long.

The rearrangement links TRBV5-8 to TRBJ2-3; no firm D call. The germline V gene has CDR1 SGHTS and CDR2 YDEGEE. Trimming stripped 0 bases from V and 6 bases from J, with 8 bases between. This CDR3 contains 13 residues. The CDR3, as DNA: TGTGCCAGCAGCTTGGGGACGGCCGATACGCAGTATTTT. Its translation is CASSLGTADTQYF. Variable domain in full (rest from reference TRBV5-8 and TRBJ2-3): EAGVTQSPTHLIKTRGQQATLRCSPISGHTSVYWYQQALGLGLQFLLWYDEGEERNRGNFPPRFSGRQFPNYSSELNVNALELEDSALYLCASSLGTADTQYFGPGTRLTVL.